This T cell receptor (beta chain) was sequenced for a study of glioma-infiltrating T cells after dendritic cell vaccination. The method was immunoSEQ multiplex PCR; TCRdb's version includes in-frame clones alone and lacks a portion of them. The sample lists approximately 85,000 clones; around 84% were seen once. Study-wide points: No direct clonality-survival link was found; a diverse polyclonal response may matter.

As to time point: after dendritic cell vaccination, including at tumor progression/relapse. With respect to this clone: Its antigen remains unknown.

The germline gives CDR1 SGHDN, CDR2 FVKESK. V was shortened by 3 bases and J by 0 bases, with 14 bases between the two germline ends. This CDR3 comprises 16 residues. J is TRBJ1-1 and V is TRBV14, with D possibly being TRBD1 (5 bases). This specimen was blood, taken after dendritic cell vaccination. This receptor was taken from a human donor with glioblastoma. The DNA for the CDR3 is TGTGCCAGCAGCCACCGACCGGGACTCCTGAACACTGAAGCTTTCTTT. As protein: CASSHRPGLLNTEAFF. The full variable domain, rest sourced from reference TRBV14 and TRBJ1-1, is EAGVTQFPSHSVIEKGQTVTLRCDPISGHDNLYWYRRVMGKEIKFLLHFVKESKQDESGMPNNRFLAERTGGTYSTLKVQPAELEDSGVYFCASSHRPGLLNTEAFFGQGTRLTVV.